The text below deals with one T cell receptor beta chain. Its antigen is currently unknown. Each ophthalmopathy patient scored at least 3 on the Clinical Activity Score and at least 4 on NOSPECS grade, with duration under 3 months. This specimen comes from a study of T cells in Graves' hyperthyroidism and ophthalmopathy. Study-level results: Ophthalmopathy and stable hyperthyroidism were separated by a 13 V-J model.

What was amplified from RNA transcripts were TCR beta CDR3 regions. Carried out on the TCR CDR3, a first-round RT-PCR used the HTBI primer set. From the multiplex PCR reads, TCRdb called clonotypes with MiXCR, one entry per CDR3 protein. The repertoire has around 690,000 distinct CDR3 sequences, under 25% of them found once; the top ten carry about 34%. The sample comprised blood. The sequence was collected from a man aged 30-40 years with Graves' ophthalmopathy.

The CDR3 loop is CAWSDTGGTDTQYF. CDR3 DNA: TGTGCCTGGAGTGATACAGGGGGCACAGATACGCAGTATTTT. The chain employs TRBV30 and TRBJ2-3, with TRBD1 identical over 7 bases. This CDR3 contains 14 residues. V dropped 1 base and J dropped 1; count of bases not matched to a gene: 2. Per the germline V gene, CDR1 is GTSNPN and CDR2 is SVGIG (reference sequence).